This TCR beta chain was recovered during a study of shared clonotypes between healthy human individuals. Notes on this clone: The antigen remains undetermined.

Naive CD8 cells were CD45RO-negative, positively selected for CCR7, excluding terminally differentiated effector memory CD45RA+ cells. The donors were adults (healthy and HIV-negative) with no recent acute infections or vaccinations. Study-wide points: Genetic and exposure-history diversity was limited by the small donor number.

Per the authors' pipeline: Junction-only sequences without quality scores were provided by ImmunoSEQ, so filtering was different. The data were produced by immunoSEQ multiplex PCR, yet TCRdb's version contains in-frame clones alone and is incomplete. That table gives V, J and clone size, and the DNA gave D and trimming. The sample carries over 2,000,000 clones, 93% recorded once. The sequence was collected from a man aged 18-30 years in good health. Some clones in this sample may be carry-over from other donors' samples. Sample: naive CD8+ T cells from PBMCs.

CDR3 sequence: CAWRVGRGFTDTQYF. The CDR3 DNA reads as TGTGCCTGGAGAGTCGGGAGGGGATTCACAGATACGCAGTATTTT. The chain has TRBV30 and TRBJ2-3, with 8 bases fitting TRBD2. The germline V gene encodes CDR1 GTSNPN and CDR2 SVGIG (reference sequence). This CDR3 contains 15 residues. Trimming took 3 bases from V and 2 from J; bases not matched to a gene: 7.